Listed below are T cell receptor beta chains from one sample, sequenced in a study of patients and donors after allogeneic stem cell transplantation. In TCRdb, the RT-PCR reads were re-called with MiXCR into one record per CDR3 protein. The sample has 2,000 to 2,500 distinct CDR3 sequences, approximately 8% seen once. Sequencing input: blood, either unsorted or a sorted T cell fraction (not recorded which). These receptors were obtained from a human donor who was either an allogeneic HSCT recipient or a stem cell or donor lymphocyte infusion donor (not recorded which). It is not recorded whose cells these are; they may come from a transplant donor. The CDR3 runs from the conserved cysteine through the conserved F or W. The order of the fields is V gene, clone size, J gene, D gene, CDR3 protein, CDR3 DNA. The D gene is left open where the match is weak. The listing skips clone size in some rows; elsewhere it reads once, few, many or a size class.

v_call: TRBV6-5; clone_size: -; j_call: TRBJ2-4; d_call: -; cdr3_aa: CASSSMTGSIQYF; cdr3_nt: TGTGCCAGCAGTTCCATGACAGGCAGCATTCAGTACTTC
v_call: TRBV12-5; clone_size: -; j_call: TRBJ2-7; d_call: TRBD2; cdr3_aa: CASGLATSALSYEQYF; cdr3_nt: TGTGCTAGTGGTTTGGCTACTAGCGCTTTATCCTACGAGCAGTACTTC
v_call: TRBV4-1; clone_size: -; j_call: TRBJ2-3; d_call: -; cdr3_aa: CASSQDGNPGIDTQYF; cdr3_nt: TGCGCCAGCAGCCAAGATGGGAACCCGGGGATAGATACGCAGTATTTT
v_call: TRBV2; clone_size: -; j_call: TRBJ1-1; d_call: -; cdr3_aa: CASRPGGGRAFF; cdr3_nt: TGTGCCAGCAGGCCCGGGGGTGGCAGAGCTTTCTTT
v_call: TRBV5-1; clone_size: -; j_call: TRBJ1-1; d_call: -; cdr3_aa: CASSADGPEAFF; cdr3_nt: TGCGCCAGCAGCGCGGACGGCCCTGAAGCTTTCTTT
v_call: TRBV29-1; clone_size: medium-sized; j_call: TRBJ2-3; d_call: -; cdr3_aa: CSVDEWTDTQYF; cdr3_nt: TGCAGCGTCGACGAATGGACAGATACGCAGTATTTT
v_call: TRBV29-1; clone_size: medium-sized; j_call: TRBJ2-5; d_call: -; cdr3_aa: CSVVRGQETQYF; cdr3_nt: TGCAGCGTTGTTCGGGGACAAGAGACCCAGTACTTC
v_call: TRBV24-1; clone_size: few; j_call: TRBJ2-7; d_call: -; cdr3_aa: CATSAGSRYEQYF; cdr3_nt: TGTGCCACCAGTGCGGGCAGCAGATACGAGCAGTACTTC
v_call: TRBV4-1; clone_size: medium-sized; j_call: TRBJ2-4; d_call: -; cdr3_aa: CASSPLLAPGHIQYF; cdr3_nt: TGCGCCAGCAGCCCCCTCTTGGCTCCCGGGCACATTCAGTACTTC
v_call: TRBV19; clone_size: few; j_call: TRBJ2-1; d_call: TRBD2; cdr3_aa: CASSSGTSSYNEQFF; cdr3_nt: TGTGCCAGTAGCAGCGGGACCTCCTCCTACAATGAGCAGTTCTTC
v_call: TRBV5-1; clone_size: few; j_call: TRBJ2-5; d_call: -; cdr3_aa: CASSLAPQETQYF; cdr3_nt: TGCGCCAGCAGCTTGGCTCCCCAGGAGACCCAGTACTTC
v_call: TRBV2; clone_size: -; j_call: TRBJ2-7; d_call: TRBD1; cdr3_aa: CASMIPPGTGGNEQYF; cdr3_nt: TGTGCCAGCATGATACCGCCCGGGACAGGGGGAAACGAGCAGTACTTC
v_call: TRBV7-2; clone_size: few; j_call: TRBJ2-1; d_call: -; cdr3_aa: CASSLEPYYNEQFF; cdr3_nt: TGTGCCAGCAGCTTAGAGCCGTACTACAATGAGCAGTTCTTC
v_call: TRBV2; clone_size: -; j_call: TRBJ2-7; d_call: TRBD2; cdr3_aa: CASMGRGGSGEQYF; cdr3_nt: TGTGCCAGCATGGGGCGGGGCGGGAGTGGCGAGCAGTACTTC
v_call: TRBV11-2; clone_size: medium-sized; j_call: TRBJ2-1; d_call: -; cdr3_aa: CASVPGHNEQFF; cdr3_nt: TGTGCCAGCGTTCCGGGCCACAATGAGCAGTTCTTC
v_call: TRBV2; clone_size: -; j_call: TRBJ2-1; d_call: TRBD2; cdr3_aa: CASSGGLAGGREQFF; cdr3_nt: TGTGCCAGCAGCGGGGGACTAGCGGGAGGAAGGGAGCAGTTCTTC
v_call: TRBV5-1; clone_size: medium-sized; j_call: TRBJ2-1; d_call: -; cdr3_aa: CASSFKGSGNEQFF; cdr3_nt: TGCGCCAGCAGCTTCAAGGGGTCCGGGAATGAGCAGTTCTTC
v_call: TRBV11-2; clone_size: medium-sized; j_call: TRBJ2-3; d_call: -; cdr3_aa: CASSRRQGSLGTDTQYF; cdr3_nt: TGTGCCAGCAGCCGGCGCCAGGGGTCTCTTGGCACAGATACGCAGTATTTT
v_call: TRBV4-1; clone_size: medium-sized; j_call: TRBJ1-2; d_call: -; cdr3_aa: CASSQDRGNDGYTF; cdr3_nt: TGCGCCAGCAGCCAAGATCGGGGAAACGATGGCTACACCTTC
v_call: TRBV5-1; clone_size: medium-sized; j_call: TRBJ2-2; d_call: -; cdr3_aa: CASSSGGLLTGELFF; cdr3_nt: TGCGCCAGCAGCTCTGGGGGGCTCCTCACCGGGGAGCTGTTTTTT
v_call: TRBV7-2; clone_size: large; j_call: TRBJ2-1; d_call: -; cdr3_aa: CASSILRAISYNEQFF; cdr3_nt: TGTGCCAGCAGTATATTGAGGGCCATCTCCTACAATGAGCAGTTCTTC
v_call: TRBV5-1; clone_size: few; j_call: TRBJ2-3; d_call: TRBD2; cdr3_aa: CASSAQSGSGTDTQYF; cdr3_nt: TGCGCCAGCAGCGCCCAAAGCGGGAGTGGGACAGATACGCAGTATTTT
v_call: TRBV6-6; clone_size: medium-sized; j_call: TRBJ1-5; d_call: -; cdr3_aa: CASRGGNQPQHF; cdr3_nt: TGTGCCAGCAGAGGAGGCAATCAGCCCCAGCATTTT
v_call: TRBV15; clone_size: -; j_call: TRBJ1-2; d_call: -; cdr3_aa: CATSSRGRYGYTF; cdr3_nt: TGTGCCACCAGCAGCAGGGGACGGTATGGCTACACCTTC
v_call: TRBV12-3/TRBV12-4; clone_size: -; j_call: TRBJ1-1; d_call: TRBD1; cdr3_aa: CASSKIDRGRGAFF; cdr3_nt: TGTGCCAGCAGTAAGATTGACAGGGGGCGCGGGGCTTTCTTT
v_call: TRBV7-3; clone_size: -; j_call: TRBJ1-5; d_call: -; cdr3_aa: CASSSHQGQPQHF; cdr3_nt: TGTGCCAGCAGCTCCCACCAGGGTCAGCCCCAGCATTTT
v_call: TRBV29-1; clone_size: medium-sized; j_call: TRBJ2-5; d_call: -; cdr3_aa: CSVEEGVGETQYF; cdr3_nt: TGCAGCGTTGAAGAGGGCGTAGGAGAGACCCAGTACTTC
v_call: TRBV18; clone_size: -; j_call: TRBJ2-7; d_call: -; cdr3_aa: CASSPGTRIEQYF; cdr3_nt: TGTGCCAGCTCACCGGGTACTAGGATTGAGCAGTACTTC
v_call: TRBV28; clone_size: few; j_call: TRBJ2-5; d_call: -; cdr3_aa: CASSETETQYF; cdr3_nt: TGTGCCAGCAGTGAGACTGAGACCCAGTACTTC
v_call: TRBV20-1; clone_size: few; j_call: TRBJ1-2; d_call: -; cdr3_aa: CRAGGGYGYTF; cdr3_nt: TGCAGGGCAGGAGGGGGCTATGGCTACACCTTC
v_call: TRBV7-6; clone_size: medium-sized; j_call: TRBJ1-1; d_call: -; cdr3_aa: CASSVLGGRNTEAFF; cdr3_nt: TGTGCCAGCAGCGTACTCGGGGGCCGGAACACTGAAGCTTTCTTT
v_call: TRBV7-2; clone_size: medium-sized; j_call: TRBJ2-4; d_call: TRBD2; cdr3_aa: CASSLGGGRAGDIQYF; cdr3_nt: TGTGCCAGCAGCTTAGGAGGCGGGAGGGCCGGCGACATTCAGTACTTC
v_call: TRBV6-4; clone_size: few; j_call: TRBJ2-5; d_call: -; cdr3_aa: CASSGDRRVQETQYF; cdr3_nt: TGTGCCAGCAGTGGGGACCGAAGAGTCCAAGAGACCCAGTACTTC
v_call: TRBV7-2; clone_size: medium-sized; j_call: TRBJ2-3; d_call: -; cdr3_aa: CASSYARDTDTQYF; cdr3_nt: TGTGCCAGCAGCTATGCCCGGGACACAGATACGCAGTATTTT
v_call: TRBV28; clone_size: medium-sized; j_call: TRBJ2-7; d_call: -; cdr3_aa: CASSGHSYEQYF; cdr3_nt: TGTGCCAGCAGTGGCCACTCCTACGAGCAGTACTTC
v_call: TRBV11-2; clone_size: -; j_call: TRBJ2-1; d_call: -; cdr3_aa: CASSLEKGVSDEQFF; cdr3_nt: TGTGCCAGCAGCTTAGAAAAGGGTGTTTCGGATGAGCAGTTCTTC
v_call: TRBV4-2; clone_size: -; j_call: TRBJ2-3; d_call: -; cdr3_aa: CASSQERLDTDTQYF; cdr3_nt: TGTGCCAGCAGCCAAGAACGACTTGACACAGATACGCAGTATTTT
v_call: TRBV10-2; clone_size: medium-sized; j_call: TRBJ1-5; d_call: -; cdr3_aa: CASSDWDTNQPQHF; cdr3_nt: TGCGCCAGCAGTGACTGGGACACCAATCAGCCCCAGCATTTT
v_call: TRBV5-5; clone_size: -; j_call: TRBJ2-7; d_call: -; cdr3_aa: CASSRRAGYEQYF; cdr3_nt: TGTGCCAGCAGCCGAAGGGCGGGCTACGAGCAGTACTTC
v_call: TRBV11-2; clone_size: -; j_call: TRBJ2-1; d_call: -; cdr3_aa: CASSLDLRREQFF; cdr3_nt: TGTGCCAGCAGCTTAGATCTGAGGCGCGAGCAGTTCTTC
v_call: TRBV7-2; clone_size: few; j_call: TRBJ2-1; d_call: -; cdr3_aa: CASSLALGNEQFF; cdr3_nt: TGTGCCAGCAGCTTAGCCTTGGGCAATGAGCAGTTCTTC
v_call: TRBV25-1; clone_size: few; j_call: TRBJ2-2; d_call: -; cdr3_aa: CASSLPLGGEEAGELFF; cdr3_nt: TGTGCCAGCAGCCTACCATTAGGCGGGGAAGAGGCCGGGGAGCTGTTTTTT
v_call: TRBV29-1; clone_size: few; j_call: TRBJ2-3; d_call: -; cdr3_aa: CSGGLAVDTQYF; cdr3_nt: TGCAGCGGCGGACTGGCGGTGGATACGCAGTATTTT
v_call: TRBV12-3/TRBV12-4; clone_size: few; j_call: TRBJ2-7; d_call: -; cdr3_aa: CASMARGAYEQYF; cdr3_nt: TGTGCCAGCATGGCCAGAGGGGCCTACGAGCAGTACTTC
v_call: TRBV5-1; clone_size: large; j_call: TRBJ2-7; d_call: TRBD1; cdr3_aa: CASSSGTGRHEQYF; cdr3_nt: TGCGCCAGCAGCTCCGGGACAGGACGGCACGAGCAGTACTTC
v_call: TRBV7-6; clone_size: few; j_call: TRBJ1-4; d_call: TRBD1; cdr3_aa: CASSLARGQGNNEKLFF; cdr3_nt: TGTGCCAGCAGCTTAGCCCGGGGACAGGGTAATAATGAAAAACTGTTTTTT
v_call: TRBV7-8; clone_size: few; j_call: TRBJ2-2; d_call: -; cdr3_aa: CASRMSGTANTGELFF; cdr3_nt: TGTGCCAGCAGGATGTCCGGGACCGCGAACACCGGGGAGCTGTTTTTT
v_call: TRBV5-5; clone_size: medium-sized; j_call: TRBJ1-6; d_call: -; cdr3_aa: CASSLKTGSYNSPLHF; cdr3_nt: TGTGCCAGCAGCTTAAAAACTGGCTCCTATAATTCACCCCTCCACTTT
v_call: TRBV5-5; clone_size: -; j_call: TRBJ2-3; d_call: -; cdr3_aa: CASSLLWRGTDTQYF; cdr3_nt: TGTGCCAGCAGCCTCCTTTGGCGCGGGACAGATACGCAGTATTTT
v_call: TRBV20-1; clone_size: few; j_call: TRBJ2-1; d_call: -; cdr3_aa: CSVSVGEQFF; cdr3_nt: TGCAGTGTTTCCGTAGGTGAGCAGTTCTTC
v_call: TRBV7-9; clone_size: medium-sized; j_call: TRBJ2-1; d_call: -; cdr3_aa: CASSRGGNEQFF; cdr3_nt: TGTGCCAGCAGCAGAGGGGGAAATGAGCAGTTCTTC